The present TCR beta chain was sequenced within a study of beta chain features in type 1 diabetes. About this clone itself: Its antigen is unidentified.

Whole-study findings and limits: VDJ junctions in type 1 diabetes patients carried more deletions and fewer insertions.

Expressed TCRB transcripts got sequenced, as all isolated RNA was reverse transcribed. Clones were sequenced by immunoSEQ multiplex PCR, and TCRdb holds only the in-frame ones, with some missing. The sample yields fewer than 250,000 clones, around 14% seen once. Trimming removed 5 bases from V and 0 bases from J, with 11 bases in between. Germline CDR1 is SGHRS and CDR2 is YFSETQ. This CDR3 has 14 residues. The specimen was naive CD4+ T cells from blood. The gene calls are TRBV5-1 and TRBJ1-1; tentative D call: TRBD1 (5 bases). The origin of this receptor is a woman in her thirties or forties in good health. CDR3 nucleotide sequence: TGCGCCAGCAGGACCGACAGCATGAACACTGAAGCTTTCTTT. Its translation: CASRTDSMNTEAFF.